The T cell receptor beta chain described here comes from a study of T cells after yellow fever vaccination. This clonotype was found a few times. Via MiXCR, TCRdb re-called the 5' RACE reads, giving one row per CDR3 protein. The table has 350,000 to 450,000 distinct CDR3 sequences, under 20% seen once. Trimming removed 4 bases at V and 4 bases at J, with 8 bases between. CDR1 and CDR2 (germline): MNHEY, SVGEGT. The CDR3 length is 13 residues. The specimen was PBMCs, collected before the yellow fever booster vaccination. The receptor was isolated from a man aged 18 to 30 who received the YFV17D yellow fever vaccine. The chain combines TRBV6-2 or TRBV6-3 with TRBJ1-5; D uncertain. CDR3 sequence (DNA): TGTGCCAGCAGTTCGGGAGCTAATCAGCCCCAGCATTTT. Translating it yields CASSSGANQPQHF.